This T cell receptor beta chain was sequenced in a study of blood T cell repertoires in COVID-19. About the study: In each case, the material was cDNA or gDNA derived from T cells, B-cell-depleted T cells, or PBMCs.

Per the original methods: Estimation of nucleated cell counts was performed using reference gene primer amplification. TCRdb keeps only in-frame clones here, not all; method: immunoSEQ multiplex PCR. That table furnishes V, J and clone size, whereas the DNA furnished D and trimming. Of tens of thousands of clones in the sample, about four fifths were seen once. Germline V CDR1 and CDR2: MNHEY, SVGAGI. Trimming removed 6 bases at V and 5 bases at J, with 10 bases between. The CDR3 sequence is 12 residues long. The chain recombines TRBV6-5 with TRBJ2-5; D unclear. The TCR originated in a man in his 70s with acute or convalescent COVID-19. Sequencing used peripheral blood. CDR3 sequence: CASRFIGETQYF. In DNA form, the CDR3 reads TGTGCCAGCAGATTTATCGGGGAGACCCAGTACTTC.